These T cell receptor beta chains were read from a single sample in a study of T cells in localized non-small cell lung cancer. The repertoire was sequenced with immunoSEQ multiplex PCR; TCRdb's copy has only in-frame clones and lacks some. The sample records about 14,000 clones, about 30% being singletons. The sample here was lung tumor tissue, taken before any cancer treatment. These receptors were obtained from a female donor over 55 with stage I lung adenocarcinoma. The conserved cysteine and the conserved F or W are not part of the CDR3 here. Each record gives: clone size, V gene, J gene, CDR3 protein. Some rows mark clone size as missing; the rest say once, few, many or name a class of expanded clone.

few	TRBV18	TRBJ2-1	ASSPRGTNGGNEQF
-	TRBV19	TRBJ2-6	ASSIYGSGQAGANVLT
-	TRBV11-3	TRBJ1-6	ASSGEGQEAYSPLH
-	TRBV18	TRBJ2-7	ASSPGTVFSYEQY
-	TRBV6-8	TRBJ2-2	ASRRDLNTGELF
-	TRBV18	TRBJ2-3	ASSDQTSGISTQY
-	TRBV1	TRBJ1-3	ASSQEPGNGNTIY
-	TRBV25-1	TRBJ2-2	ASKMGHAGELF
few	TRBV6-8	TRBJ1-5	ASRVRQVSQPQH
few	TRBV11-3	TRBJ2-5	ASSRGLAGEETQY
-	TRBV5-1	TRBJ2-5	ASSFRDSSSAQY
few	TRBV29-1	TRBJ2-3	SVENLREVATDTQY
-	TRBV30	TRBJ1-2	LTRRGAHGYT
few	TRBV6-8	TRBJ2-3	ATAYEAGEPDTQY
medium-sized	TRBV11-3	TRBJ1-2	ASSSGQGSYGYT
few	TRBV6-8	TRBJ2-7	TSSYLGQGTGEQY
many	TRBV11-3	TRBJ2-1	ASSSSGTSPLSEQF
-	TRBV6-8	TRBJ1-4	ASSYAGQGNEKLF
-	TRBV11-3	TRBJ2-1	ASSQTGGVINEQF
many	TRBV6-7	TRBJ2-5	ASSRPGQGSTQY
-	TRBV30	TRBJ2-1	AWSVHRGYNEQF
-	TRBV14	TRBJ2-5	ASSPIAGGKETQY
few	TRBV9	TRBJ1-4	ASSPPGREKLF
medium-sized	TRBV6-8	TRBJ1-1	ASSLQSRFAF
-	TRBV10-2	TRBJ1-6	ASSDWDSPLH
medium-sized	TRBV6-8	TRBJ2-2	AIKLAGNTGELF
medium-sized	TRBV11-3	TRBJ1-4	ASSPRTGGTTNEKLF
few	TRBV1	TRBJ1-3	ASSTTGVSGNTIY
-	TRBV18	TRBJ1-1	ASERRNTEAF
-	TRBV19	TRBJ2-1	ASRASGAEQF
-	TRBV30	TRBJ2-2	AFSYQNTGELF
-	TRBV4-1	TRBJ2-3	ASSRGPEDTQY
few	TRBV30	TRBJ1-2	AWSQGNGYT
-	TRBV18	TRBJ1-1	ASSPGQNTEAF
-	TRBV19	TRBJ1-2	ASSMGGTLYGYT
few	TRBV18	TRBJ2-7	ASSGDIYEQY